Listed here is a single T cell receptor (beta chain). This clonotype has more than one count but fewer than ten. The antigen it binds to is not known. No quality values exist for individual bases; no much larger clone is one base distant. This entry comes from a study of response to subunit inactivated influenza vaccine (dated by TCRdb to the late 2010s). Broadly, across the study: Deep quantitative profiling of the T cell receptor repertoire was used in the study to follow responses to a trivalent subunit inactivated influenza vaccine. Overall results and qualifications from the work: It was suggested by the authors that each seasonal influenza vaccination may recruit only a limited number of new T cells.

The V end loses 4 bases and the J end loses 7 bases, and a stretch of 3 bases separates them. Looking up the germline V gene (reference sequence) yields CDR1 MNHNY and CDR2 SVGAGI. Including cysteine and phenylalanine, the CDR3 has 10 amino acids. Only CDR3 DNA remains: 30 bases, in frame from the first base. The protocol used for the library was RT-PCR. The instrument was an Illumina HiSeq 2500. Using fastp trimming at Q25 and MiXCR clonotype assembly, TCRdb reanalyzed the public sequencing data and kept in-frame beta chains. Rows merge per CDR3 protein into single entries with the most common DNA and genes. The sample table holds about 520,000 distinct CDR3 sequences, of which 6% to 9% were seen once. The ten largest clones add up to roughly 13% of the sample.

The receptor was derived from a man aged 45 to 70 who received an inactivated influenza vaccine. Donor details come from another sample of the same person, matched by shared clones. The chain links TRBV6-6 with TRBJ2-3, with an unclear D gene assignment. The sequencing here drew on PBMCs from blood, taken roughly 24 months after vaccination. CDR3 region: CASSSYTQYF. Here is the DNA: TGTGCCAGCAGTTCTTATACGCAGTATTTT.